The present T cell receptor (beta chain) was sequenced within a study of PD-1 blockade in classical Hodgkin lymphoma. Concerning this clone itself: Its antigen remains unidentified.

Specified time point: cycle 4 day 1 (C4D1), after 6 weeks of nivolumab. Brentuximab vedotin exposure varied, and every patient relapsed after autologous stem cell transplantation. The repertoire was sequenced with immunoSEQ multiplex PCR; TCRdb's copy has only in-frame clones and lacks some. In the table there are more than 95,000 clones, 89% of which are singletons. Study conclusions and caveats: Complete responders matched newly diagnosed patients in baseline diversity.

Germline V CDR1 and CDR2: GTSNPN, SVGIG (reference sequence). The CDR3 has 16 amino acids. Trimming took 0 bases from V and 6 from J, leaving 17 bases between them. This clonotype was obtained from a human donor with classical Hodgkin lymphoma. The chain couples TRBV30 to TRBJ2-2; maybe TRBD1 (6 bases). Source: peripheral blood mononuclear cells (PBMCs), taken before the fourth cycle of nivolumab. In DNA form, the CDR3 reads TGTGCCTGGAGTGTACGTACAGGGAAGAGAGCCGGGGAGCTGTTTTTT. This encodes CAWSVRTGKRAGELFF.